These 13 T cell receptor beta chains were all obtained from the same sample, sequenced in a study of blood T cell repertoires in COVID-19. Assay used: immunoSEQ multiplex PCR; TCRdb lists only in-frame clones, some missing. Of about 160,000 clones in the sample, around 84% were seen once. The sample comprised peripheral blood. The receptors shown here come from a woman in her forties or fifties with COVID-19, enrolled during active disease.

This sequence joins TRBV2 and TRBJ2-2; 12 bases fit TRBD2. CDR3 length equals 16 residues. Germline CDR1 is SNHLY and CDR2 is FYNNEI. With V trimmed by 5 bases and J by 4 bases, 5 bases remained unmatched. CDR3 nucleotide sequence: TGTGCCAGCAGTCTAGCGGGGGGGCTCGTCACCGGGGAGCTGTTTTTT. The encoded protein is CASSLAGGLVTGELFF.

The chain is built from TRBV12-3 or TRBV12-4 and TRBJ2-7, with 8 positions matching TRBD1. The V segment lost 5 bases and the J segment 4 bases; nucleotides outside the gene matches: 4. The CDR3 contains 13 residues. This chain's CDR3 is CASSGDRRYEQYF. CDR3 DNA: TGTGCCAGCAGTGGGGACAGGAGATACGAGCAGTACTTC.

V is TRBV29-1 and J is TRBJ2-7, with a possible D match to TRBD2 (6 bases). Germline V lookup: CDR1 SQVTM, CDR2 ANQGSEA. V gave up 5 bases and J gave up 3 bases, with 8 bases separating them. This CDR3 region has 11 residues. In DNA, the CDR3 is TGCAGCGTTCAGGACTACTACGAGCAGTACTTC. Translated: CSVQDYYEQYF.

A single count supports this clone. V and J are TRBV19 and TRBJ1-5; possible D gene TRBD1, 6 bases. The V end lost 4 bases, the J end lost 4 bases, and 17 bases lay between the germline ends. The length of the CDR3 is 16 residues. The germline V gene encodes CDR1 LNHDA and CDR2 SQIVND (reference sequence). The CDR3 DNA is TGTGCCAGTAGTACTAAGGTCGTACAGGGAAATCAGCCCCAGCATTTT. Protein product: CASSTKVVQGNQPQHF.

The V and J genes are TRBV25-1 and TRBJ2-7; D is possibly TRBD2 (5 bases). Between the trimmed V and J ends, which lost 11 bases and 5 bases, there was a span of 13 bases. Germline loops: CDR1 MGHDK, CDR2 SYGVNS. CDR3 length: 11 amino acids. The DNA for the CDR3 is TGTGCCGGTGGAGGAGCTCACGAGCAGTACTTC. Its translation: CAGGGAHEQYF.

The rearrangement uses TRBV6-5 and TRBJ1-1, with 8 bases aligning to TRBD1. The germline gives CDR1 MNHEY, CDR2 SVGAGI. The CDR3 covers 15 residues. Trimming took 4 bases from V and 1 from J; bases not matched to a gene: 5. The CDR3 nucleotides are TGTGCCAGCAGTTCAGGGGGCATTGGGAACACTGAAGCTTTCTTT. It encodes CASSSGGIGNTEAFF.

The chain couples TRBV11-3 to TRBJ2-7; 7 bases are a match to TRBD1. This CDR3 has 15 amino acids. The germline V gene encodes CDR1 SGHNT and CDR2 YENEEA. V gave up 3 bases and J gave up 5 bases; unmatched junction bases: 10. The CDR3 DNA follows: TGTGCCAGCAGCTTCACGACAGGGCCCCAGAACGAGCAGTACTTC. Its protein is CASSFTTGPQNEQYF.

This chain joins TRBV24-1 and TRBJ1-4; no firm D call. There are 14 residues in the CDR3. Germline V gives CDR1 KGHDR, CDR2 SFDVKD. V was clipped by 10 bases and J by 1 base, with 12 bases between them. The CDR3 nucleotides are TGTGCCACGACCCCAGGTGTAACTAATGAAAAACTGTTTTTT. This encodes CATTPGVTNEKLFF.

The CDR3 nucleotides read TGTGCCATCAGTGAACAGTCTTTCTTGGACACTGAAGCTTTCTTT. Amino acid sequence: CAISEQSFLDTEAFF. J is TRBJ1-1 and V is TRBV10-3; D ambiguous. The V gene's germline CDR1 is ENHRY and CDR2 SYGVKD. Trimming left V 3 bases short and J 3 bases short, with 14 bases between. The CDR3 sequence is 15 residues long.

This clone appeared many times. This chain links TRBV28 with TRBJ1-5; D unresolved. The germline V gene encodes CDR1 MDHEN and CDR2 SYDVKM. The CDR3 runs to 13 residues. Trimming shortened V by 6 bases and J by 0 bases, and 6 bases separated the two germline ends. The CDR3 loop reads CASSSNSNQPQHF. In DNA form, the CDR3 reads TGTGCCAGCAGCTCTAATAGCAATCAGCCCCAGCATTTT.

The CDR3 loop reads CATRTGLNYGYTF. Here the CDR3 DNA reads TGTGCCACGAGGACAGGGCTCAACTATGGCTACACCTTC. The rearrangement links TRBV19 to TRBJ1-2; 8 bases are shared with TRBD1. V gave up 10 bases and J gave up 2 bases; unmatched junction bases: 6. This CDR3 has 13 amino acids. Per the germline V gene, CDR1 is LNHDA and CDR2 is SQIVND (reference sequence). Based on the CDR3 plus reference TRBV19 and TRBJ1-2, the full variable domain is DGGITQSPKYLFRKEGQNVTLSCEQNLNHDAMYWYRQDPGQGLRLIYYSQIVNDFQKGDIAEGYSVSREKKESFPLTVTSAQKNPTAFYLCATRTGLNYGYTFGSGTRLTVV.

Only one count was recorded for this clone. The chain uses TRBV11-2 and TRBJ2-2; 7 bases match TRBD2. The ends lost 5 bases at V and 1 base at J; junction bases unmatched: 4. This CDR3 contains 15 residues. Germline V lookup: CDR1 SGHAT, CDR2 FQNNGV. The DNA of the CDR3 is TGTGCCAGCAGCGGGGTAGCGGGGAACACCGGGGAGCTGTTTTTT. The encoded protein is CASSGVAGNTGELFF.

In its sample, this clone was seen a few times. This chain links TRBV10-1 with TRBJ2-7; 11 bases match TRBD2. V lost 7 bases to trimming and J lost 4 bases; unmatched junction nucleotides: 3. The CDR3 sequence is 13 residues long. CDR1 is WNHNN and CDR2 is SYGVQD in the germline V gene (reference sequence). The CDR3, as DNA: TGCGCCAGCACACCTAGCGGGAGGTACGAGCAGTACTTC. It codes for CASTPSGRYEQYF.